This TCR beta chain came from a study of shared clonotypes between healthy human individuals. CDR1 KGHSH and CDR2 LQKENI come from the germline V gene. This CDR3 is built from 16 residues. With 1 base removed from V and 0 bases from J, the gap between germline ends came to 10 bases. TCRdb's copy holds only in-frame clones and misses some; the assay was immunoSEQ multiplex PCR. The sample consists of some 790,000 clones, over 55% of them appearing once. This rearrangement joins TRBV18 to TRBJ2-4, with unresolved D. Sample: memory CD4+ T cells sorted from blood. The subset: CD45RA-negative fraction. This TCR came from a woman aged 30 to 39 in good health. For the CDR3, the DNA is TGTGCCAGCTCACCACGACCGGACCAAGCCAAAAACATTCAGTACTTC. It specifies CASSPRPDQAKNIQYF.